Each of the 11 T cell receptor beta chains below was sequenced from the same sample in a study of identical twins. TCRdb analysed the 5' RACE reads with MiXCR anew, one entry per CDR3 protein. The sample records roughly 470,000 distinct CDR3 sequences, 13% to 15% being singletons. In addition, the sample was reused for a study of yellow fever vaccine responses in identical twins.

Material for sequencing was CD4+ T cells sorted from blood. The receptors here all came from a young woman in good health.

This clonotype appeared a single time. This chain uses TRBV4-1 with TRBJ2-7; TRBD1 is a possible D gene (5 bases). CDR3 length equals 13 residues. V was cut by 4 bases and J by 2 bases, with 9 bases left in between. Looked up from germline, CDR1 is MGHRA and CDR2 is YSYEKL. The CDR3 region is CASSRETAYEQYF. As DNA, the CDR3 is TGCGCCAGCAGCCGAGAGACAGCCTACGAGCAGTACTTC.

The chain carries TRBV15 and TRBJ2-2, with 8 bases identical to TRBD1. The CDR3 has 14 residues. V dropped 5 bases and J dropped 5; count of bases not matched to a gene: 4. Germline CDR1 reads LNHNV; CDR2 reads YYDKDF (reference sequence). DNA of the CDR3: TGTGCCACCAGCGTTGACAGGGGAACCGGGGAGCTGTTTTTT. As protein: CATSVDRGTGELFF.

The table lists this clonotype with a few counts. The chain is built from TRBV6-2 or TRBV6-3 and TRBJ2-1; D might be TRBD1 (5 bases). CDR1 and CDR2 (germline): MNHEY, SVGEGT. CDR3 length equals 15 residues. Trimming shortened V by 5 bases and J by 2 bases, and 13 bases separated the two germline ends. The CDR3 DNA follows: TGTGCCAGCAGTACCCGACAGAACACCTACAATGAGCAGTTCTTC. Protein: CASSTRQNTYNEQFF.

V gene TRBV6-1 combines with J gene TRBJ1-5; D uncertain. Germline lookup yields CDR1 MNHNS and CDR2 SASEGT. The CDR3 totals 14 residues. Deletions cut 4 bases from V and 1 base from J, with 8 bases between. CDR3 residues: CASSGADSNQPQHF. CDR3 sequence (DNA): TGTGCCAGCAGTGGGGCGGACAGCAATCAGCCCCAGCATTTT.

V is TRBV5-1 and J is TRBJ2-2; TRBD1 aligns across 7 bases. Germline assignment: CDR1 SGHRS and CDR2 YFSETQ. The ends lost 3 bases at V and 5 bases at J; junction bases unmatched: 7. CDR3 length equals 15 residues. The CDR3 DNA follows: TGCGCCAGCAGCTCCAGGGACAGCGGTACCGGGGAGCTGTTTTTT. It encodes CASSSRDSGTGELFF. Using reference TRBV5-1 and TRBJ2-2 for the parts outside the CDR3, the full variable domain is KAGVTQTPRYLIKTRGQQVTLSCSPISGHRSVSWYQQTPGQGLQFLFEYFSETQRNKGNFPGRFSGRQFSNSRSEMNVSTLELGDSALYLCASSSRDSGTGELFFGEGSRLTVL.

The table lists this clonotype with a few counts. CDR3 sequence (DNA): TGCGCCAGCAGCTTGGACCCAATGGGCCCCTACGAGCAGTACTTC. Its translation is CASSLDPMGPYEQYF. The J gene is TRBJ2-7, the V gene TRBV5-1; D call uncertain. Germline assignment: CDR1 SGHRS and CDR2 YFSETQ. This CDR3 has 15 residues. Trimming shortened V by 0 bases and J by 2 bases, and 12 bases separated the two germline ends.

This chain links TRBV7-2 with TRBJ2-7; 8 nucleotides align to TRBD2. J was trimmed by 4 bases and V by 0 bases; bases with no gene match: 11. The CDR3 runs to 17 residues. CDR1 SGHTA and CDR2 FQGNSA come from the germline V gene. The CDR3 sequence: CASSLAPGASGSYEQYF. Here the CDR3 DNA reads TGTGCCAGCAGCTTAGCCCCCGGGGCTAGCGGGTCATACGAGCAGTACTTC.

This chain uses TRBV25-1 with TRBJ2-1, with D uncertain. Per the germline V gene, CDR1 is MGHDK and CDR2 is SYGVNS. The CDR3 extends over 14 amino acids. Trimming removed 1 base from V and 5 bases from J, with 9 bases in between. DNA of the CDR3: TGTGCCAGCAGTGAATCCCCCGCAAACAATGAGCAGTTCTTC. It encodes CASSESPANNEQFF.

The V and J genes are TRBV2 and TRBJ2-5; D may be TRBD1 (6 bases). The length of the CDR3 is 15 residues. V shed 2 bases and J shed 5 bases, with 15 bases lying between them. Germline V gene data show CDR1 as SNHLY and CDR2 as FYNNEI. The CDR3 nucleotides are TGTGCCAGCAGTGAATCTTGGCAGGGGCGGGAGACCCAGTACTTC. This translates into CASSESWQGRETQYF.

This clonotype was detected only a few times. The CDR3 sequence is CASSNRGQANYGYTF. The CDR3 DNA sequence: TGTGCCAGCAGCAACAGAGGGCAGGCGAACTATGGCTACACCTTC. V gene TRBV21-1 combines with J gene TRBJ1-2. TRBV21-1 is a documented pseudogene. This CDR3 region has 15 residues.

The chain is built from TRBV9 and TRBJ1-6, with D uncertain. Trimming removed 2 bases at V and 5 bases at J, with 2 bases between. There are 12 residues in the CDR3. Germline lookup yields CDR1 SGDLS and CDR2 YYNGEE. The CDR3 DNA reads TGTGCCAGCAGCGTGCATAATTCACCCCTCCACTTT. It translates to CASSVHNSPLHF.